This TCR beta chain emerged from a study of OX40 agonist ivuxolimab in advanced cancers. About the study: Patients were treated with intravenous ivuxolimab, dosed at 0.01 to 10 mg/kg and infused every 2 weeks. A mean age of about 59 years, range roughly 23 to 79, was recorded, and more than 80% were male.

To note about this clone: Its matching antigen is unknown.

Measured with immunoSEQ multiplex PCR; TCRdb has only the in-frame clones, and not every one. The sample lists 70,000 to 80,000 clones, around nine tenths seen once, with around 0.76% in the top ten. CDR3 length: 15 residues. CDR1 and CDR2 (germline): LNHDA, SQIVND (reference sequence). The V and J ends lost 5 bases and 7 bases, in that order; junction bases with no gene match: 6. Study-level findings and limits: Compared with CD4+, CD8+ T cells on average had more expanded clones.

This TCR came from an adult with an advanced solid tumor such as melanoma, head and neck, liver or kidney cancer. The input for sequencing was CD4+ or CD8+ T cells sorted from blood, taken in a trial of the OX40 agonist ivuxolimab. The chain has TRBV19 and TRBJ1-4; 11 bases are a match to TRBD1. CDR3 nucleotides: TGTGCCAGTAGTCTGCGGGACAGGGGGGCTGAAAAACTGTTTTTT. Protein: CASSLRDRGAEKLFF. Supplemented by reference TRBV19 and TRBJ1-4, the full variable domain reads DGGITQSPKYLFRKEGQNVTLSCEQNLNHDAMYWYRQDPGQGLRLIYYSQIVNDFQKGDIAEGYSVSREKKESFPLTVTSAQKNPTAFYLCASSLRDRGAEKLFFGSGTQLSVL.